Each of the 3 T cell receptor beta chains below was sequenced from the same sample in a study of T cells in Graves' hyperthyroidism and ophthalmopathy. Using RNA transcripts as the source, TCR beta CDR3 regions were amplified. The TCR CDR3 was amplified in a first-round RT-PCR using the HTBI primer set. TCRdb re-called the multiplex PCR reads through MiXCR, storing one row per CDR3 protein. The sample lists 650,000 to 750,000 distinct CDR3 sequences, 14% occurring once. Material for sequencing was blood. All receptors come from a woman in her late teens or twenties with Graves' hyperthyroidism.

This clonotype was seen repeatedly, ten times or more. This chain links TRBV7-2 with TRBJ1-1; the match to TRBD1 covers 8 bases. In germline, CDR1 is SGHTA, CDR2 FQGNSA. V lost 3 bases and J lost 5; bases outside the gene matches: 11. This CDR3 has 16 amino acids. CDR3 region: CASSFQGARSVTEAFF. CDR3 bases: TGTGCCAGCAGCTTCCAGGGGGCACGGTCAGTAACTGAAGCTTTCTTT.

This clonotype came up many times. The CDR3 here is CSARGRSGASGRKLHEQYF. In DNA form, the CDR3 reads TGCAGTGCTAGAGGCCGGAGCGGGGCTAGCGGGAGAAAATTGCACGAGCAGTACTTC. V and J are TRBV20-1 and TRBJ2-7; the match to TRBD2 covers 10 bases. V lost 1 base, J lost 5 bases, and 20 bases stayed unmatched. CDR3 size: 19 residues. Germline V gives CDR1 DFQATT, CDR2 SNEGSKA (reference sequence).

Ten or more counts support this clonotype. V is TRBV30 and J is TRBJ1-1; possible D gene TRBD1, 5 bases. Germline V gene sequence: CDR1 GTSNPN, CDR2 SVGIG (reference sequence). This CDR3 has 15 amino acids. With 4 bases removed from V and 7 bases from J, the gap between germline ends came to 22 bases. CDR3 loop: CAWKAGPYRTLEAFF. Here the CDR3 DNA reads TGTGCCTGGAAAGCGGGGCCCTACAGGACCCTTGAAGCTTTCTTT.